This T cell receptor (beta chain) was sequenced during a study of cytomegalovirus exposure and HLA in healthy donors (dated by TCRdb to the late 2010s). A note on the overall study: According to a later analysis, the approximately 120 validation repertoires were produced on the same platform as the 700 or so repertoires of the first cohort. Along with the approximately 700-subject first cohort, a separate validation cohort of over 90 different subjects was used. The study aimed to test whether cataloging public T cell receptors could reveal signatures of past pathogen exposure. To predict cytomegalovirus infection status, the study brought together high-throughput TCR immunosequencing, statistical association of individual TCRs with disease status, and machine learning. The investigation overall reported the following: The study gave a list of 150 to 200 TCR beta chains associated with cytomegalovirus. In vitro tests confirmed that a few of the cytomegalovirus-associated TCR beta chains recognize cytomegalovirus antigens. In a later analysis, TCRs clustered in the first cohort were found to also tend to co-occur in the approximately 120 validation repertoires, with 90% to 95% of cluster scores above 0. A later analysis lacked HLA typing for the validation cohort, so it scored co-occurrence in that cohort across all 110 or so repertoires. It was suggested by the authors that the approach could potentially be generalized to other disease states and immunological phenotypes. In both the original and validation cohorts, the classifier was reported to diagnose cytomegalovirus status with high specificity and sensitivity. Across donors, most TCR sequences were observed very rarely, whereas some public TCRs were present in many individuals.

The CDR3 goes from the cysteine to the phenylalanine over 15 residues. The only DNA kept is the CDR3, 45 bases in frame from the first base. Based on the germline V gene, the CDR1 and CDR2 sequences are SGHVS and FQNEAQ. V is cut back by 6 bases and J by 7 bases, with 11 bases in the junction unmatched. Separate from the approximately 700-subject first cohort, the validation cohort of about 110 subjects was the group to which the donors belonged. The method behind the library was the immunoSEQ multiplex PCR assay. Under the source paper's analysis protocol: A statistical classification framework was developed to diagnose cytomegalovirus status using the catalog of TCR beta chain sequences. This immuneACCESS table, as held by TCRdb, lists in-frame sequences with V and J called but not all clones. Of the missing ones, under half trace to an unresolved V gene in checked studies; the others have no known cause. V, J and clone size reflect that table, while D and trimming were determined from the DNA. Across this sample there are approximately 200,000 clones, with 84% seen only once. Clones ranked in the top ten supply less than 9% of the sample.

Details on this clone: This clone's antigen is unknown. It has no much larger one-base neighbor in the sample; base qualities were not kept.

The clonotype was recovered from a man younger than 35 in good health and CMV-seropositive. The V and J segments used are TRBV7-8 and TRBJ2-1; the junction holds 8 bases that match TRBD2. Sequencing was done on a sample of PBMCs. CDR3 loop: CASSSPGRARNEQFF. At the DNA level, the sequence is TGTGCCAGCAGTAGCCCCGGGAGGGCCCGGAATGAGCAGTTCTTC.